The 20 T cell receptor beta chains given below trace back to one sample, sequenced in a study of cytomegalovirus exposure and HLA in healthy donors. The study ran its PCR with 60 Vbeta and 13 Jbeta primers. Some clones are missing from TCRdb's copy, which holds only in-frame ones; the method was immunoSEQ multiplex PCR. The table has some 150,000 clones, around three quarters seen once. The specimen was PBMCs. The receptors were gathered from a middle-aged man in good health and CMV-seronegative.

The genes are TRBV6-4 and TRBJ1-5; D perhaps matches TRBD1 (5 bases). CDR1 and CDR2 (germline): MRHNA, SNTAGT. The CDR3 length is 14 residues. V lost 0 bases and J 9 bases, leaving 12 bases between the germline ends. CDR3 in DNA: TGTGCCAGCAGTGACTCATCCGGGGGAGGGCCCCAGCATTTT. It is translated as CASSDSSGGGPQHF.

V gene TRBV5-1 combines with J gene TRBJ2-7; 7 positions match TRBD1. This CDR3 is built from 14 residues. The germline CDR1 and CDR2 sequences are SGHRS and YFSETQ. With 4 bases clipped from V and 2 bases from J, the junction kept 6 bases outside the gene matches. The CDR3 DNA is TGCGCCAGCAGCGTCAACAGGGGAGCCTACGAGCAGTACTTC. This encodes CASSVNRGAYEQYF.

This clone was detected a few times. The rearrangement joins TRBV27 to TRBJ2-1, with TRBD2 matching 10 bases. With V trimmed by 5 bases and J by 7 bases, 8 bases remained unmatched. The CDR3 contains 15 residues. Germline CDR1 is MNHEY and CDR2 is SMNVEV (reference sequence). In DNA, the CDR3 is TGTGCCAGCAGTACCTCTAGCGGGAGTGGTAATGAGCAGTTCTTC. Translating gives CASSTSSGSGNEQFF.

The chain recombines TRBV29-1 with TRBJ2-3, with 7 bases matching TRBD2. Looked up from germline, CDR1 is SQVTM and CDR2 is ANQGSEA. This CDR3 is built from 14 residues. Trimming cost V 6 bases and J 4 bases; bases outside gene matches: 10. This CDR3 is CSVTPSGRSDTQYF. The CDR3 DNA is TGCAGCGTGACACCTTCCGGGAGGTCAGATACGCAGTATTTT.

This sequence joins TRBV27 and TRBJ2-1, with D possibly being TRBD2 (6 bases). Trimming cost V 5 bases and J 7 bases, with 21 bases left between them. The V gene's germline CDR1 is MNHEY and CDR2 SMNVEV (reference sequence). The CDR3 has 16 amino acids. The DNA of the CDR3 is TGTGCCAGCAGTCCAAGTGGAGCGGGCTCTTCAAATGAGCAGTTCTTC. Translated: CASSPSGAGSSNEQFF.

The gene calls are TRBV10-3 and TRBJ2-2; tentative D call: TRBD2 (5 bases). The CDR3 is 14 amino acids. Germline V gene sequence: CDR1 ENHRY, CDR2 SYGVKD. The V end was cut by 10 bases, the J end by 1 base, with 13 bases between. This CDR3 is CATVYSVNTGELFF. The CDR3 nucleotides are TGTGCCACGGTTTATAGCGTGAACACCGGGGAGCTGTTTTTT.

V gene TRBV10-2 combines with J gene TRBJ2-5; 11 positions match TRBD2. The germline CDR1 and CDR2 sequences are WSHSY and SAAADI. The CDR3 runs to 15 residues. V trimming: 1 base; J trimming: 5 bases; junction bases outside the gene matches: 3. CDR3 nucleotide sequence: TGCGCCAGCAGTGAGTTAACTAGCGGGAGTGAGACCCAGTACTTC. This encodes CASSELTSGSETQYF.

The table lists this clone with a few counts. The CDR3 DNA is TGTGCCAGCAGTTTAGTCCAGGGCTACGAGCAGTACTTC. Protein: CASSLVQGYEQYF. This chain joins TRBV28 and TRBJ2-7; D is perhaps TRBD1 (5 bases). Germline assignment: CDR1 MDHEN and CDR2 SYDVKM. Trimming took 2 bases from V and 3 from J, leaving 8 bases between them. The CDR3 loop spans 13 amino acids.

The V and J genes are TRBV27 and TRBJ2-1, with D maybe TRBD1 (6 bases). Trimming removed 4 bases at V and 2 bases at J, with 12 bases between. The germline CDR1 and CDR2 sequences are MNHEY and SMNVEV (reference sequence). This CDR3 is 15 amino acids long. Here the CDR3 reads CASSSPGQPYNEQFF. The CDR3 DNA reads TGTGCCAGCAGTTCCCCGGGACAACCCTACAATGAGCAGTTCTTC.

This chain joins TRBV4-3 and TRBJ2-5, with 10 bases matching TRBD2. V dropped 4 bases and J dropped 1; count of bases not matched to a gene: 9. CDR1 is LGHNA and CDR2 is YSLEER in the germline V gene. There are 17 residues in the CDR3. CDR3 coding DNA: TGCGCCAGCAGCCCCGGCTCAGCGGGAGGGAGCCAAGAGACCCAGTACTTC. This gives the protein CASSPGSAGGSQETQYF.

In DNA, the CDR3 is TGCGCCAGCAGCTTCAACAGGGATGGTGGGGCCAACGTCCTGACTTTC. Encoded protein: CASSFNRDGGANVLTF. The chain carries TRBV5-1 and TRBJ2-6, with D maybe TRBD1 (6 bases). Germline CDR1 SGHRS, CDR2 YFSETQ. This CDR3 contains 16 residues. Trimming cost V 2 bases and J 3 bases, with 12 bases left between them.

V is TRBV5-4 and J is TRBJ2-3, with D uncertain. Germline CDR1 SGHNT, CDR2 YYREEE (reference sequence). Trimming pared 9 bases from V and 1 base from J, leaving 15 bases between. CDR3 length: 14 amino acids. CDR3 bases: TGTGCCACCTTTGCCCAGGTAGGCACAGATACGCAGTATTTT. Translated: CATFAQVGTDTQYF.

J is TRBJ1-1 and V is TRBV28; TRBD1 aligns across 7 bases. V lost 5 bases to trimming and J lost 5 bases; unmatched junction nucleotides: 17. The CDR3 loop spans 17 amino acids. From germline, CDR1 is MDHEN and CDR2 SYDVKM. CDR3 sequence: CASSPGETGSVETEAFF. DNA of the CDR3: TGTGCCAGCAGTCCCGGCGAGACAGGGTCAGTCGAGACTGAAGCTTTCTTT. Full variable domain (remainder filled in from reference TRBV28 and TRBJ1-1): DVKVTQSSRYLVKRTGEKVFLECVQDMDHENMFWYRQDPGLGLRLIYFSYDVKMKEKGDIPEGYSVSREKKERFSLILESASTNQTSMYLCASSPGETGSVETEAFFGQGTRLTVV.

The gene calls are TRBV7-2 and TRBJ2-5; a possible D gene is TRBD1 (6 bases). The CDR3 has 14 amino acids. The germline V and J ends were trimmed by 4 bases and 5 bases, with 14 bases remaining between them. The germline V gene encodes CDR1 SGHTA and CDR2 FQGNSA. The CDR3 bases are TGTGCCAGCAGCTCCAGGACAGTCGGTGAGACCCAGTACTTC. It translates to CASSSRTVGETQYF.

At least ten counts were recorded for this clone. The chain combines TRBV2 with TRBJ1-1, with 7 bases lining up with TRBD1. Losses at the gene ends were 7 bases for V and 3 bases for J; bases not matched to a gene: 5. This CDR3 is 13 amino acids long. CDR1 and CDR2 (germline): SNHLY, FYNNEI. This CDR3 is CASKNDRDTEAFF. In DNA form, the CDR3 reads TGTGCCAGCAAGAACGACAGGGACACTGAAGCTTTCTTT. Variable domain in full (rest from reference TRBV2 and TRBJ1-1): EPEVTQTPSHQVTQMGQEVILRCVPISNHLYFYWYRQILGQKVEFLVSFYNNEISEKSEIFDDQFSVERPDGSNFTLKIRSTKLEDSAMYFCASKNDRDTEAFFGQGTRLTVV.

The chain joins TRBV2 to TRBJ2-5; TRBD2 matches at 10 bases. Matching the DNA end better, TRBJ2-7 makes the J call doubtful. The CDR3 runs to 12 residues. Germline CDR1 and CDR2: SNHLY and FYNNEI. The CDR3 DNA reads TGTGCCAGCAAGCGGGAGGGCACCGAGCAGTACTTC. This encodes CASKREGTEQYF.

This chain uses TRBV18 with TRBJ2-5, with 7 bases that match TRBD1. Germline V gene lookup returns CDR1 KGHSH and CDR2 LQKENI. The ends lost 3 bases at V and 5 bases at J; junction bases unmatched: 12. This CDR3 region has 16 residues. The CDR3: CASSPLDREGSETQYF. CDR3 sequence (DNA): TGTGCCAGCTCACCGTTAGACAGGGAAGGGTCGGAGACCCAGTACTTC.

The rearrangement links TRBV6-1 to TRBJ1-5, with D possibly TRBD1 on 6 matching bases. This CDR3 is built from 16 residues. Looked up from germline, CDR1 is MNHNS and CDR2 is SASEGT. With 2 bases removed from V and 2 bases from J, the gap between germline ends came to 13 bases. The CDR3, as DNA: TGTGCCAGCAGTGAACAGTCAGGGGTGGGCAATCAGCCCCAGCATTTT. Translated, it gives CASSEQSGVGNQPQHF.

The chain links TRBV29-1 to TRBJ1-2; no definite D call. CDR1 is SQVTM and CDR2 is ANQGSEA in the germline V gene. Trimming shortened V by 4 bases and J by 4 bases, and 10 bases separated the two germline ends. CDR3 length: 12 residues. The CDR3 protein is CSVGAAGYGYTF. The CDR3, as DNA: TGCAGCGTTGGGGCGGCGGGCTATGGCTACACCTTC.

This chain connects TRBV5-6 to TRBJ2-1; 11 nucleotides line up with TRBD1. This CDR3 has 16 amino acids. Germline CDR1 SGHDT, CDR2 YYEEEE. The V gene end was trimmed by 4 bases and the J gene end by 1 base; junction bases not matched to a gene: 4. In nucleotides, the CDR3 is TGTGCCAGCAGCGCGGGACAGGGGGTTTCCTACAATGAGCAGTTCTTC. This codes for CASSAGQGVSYNEQFF.